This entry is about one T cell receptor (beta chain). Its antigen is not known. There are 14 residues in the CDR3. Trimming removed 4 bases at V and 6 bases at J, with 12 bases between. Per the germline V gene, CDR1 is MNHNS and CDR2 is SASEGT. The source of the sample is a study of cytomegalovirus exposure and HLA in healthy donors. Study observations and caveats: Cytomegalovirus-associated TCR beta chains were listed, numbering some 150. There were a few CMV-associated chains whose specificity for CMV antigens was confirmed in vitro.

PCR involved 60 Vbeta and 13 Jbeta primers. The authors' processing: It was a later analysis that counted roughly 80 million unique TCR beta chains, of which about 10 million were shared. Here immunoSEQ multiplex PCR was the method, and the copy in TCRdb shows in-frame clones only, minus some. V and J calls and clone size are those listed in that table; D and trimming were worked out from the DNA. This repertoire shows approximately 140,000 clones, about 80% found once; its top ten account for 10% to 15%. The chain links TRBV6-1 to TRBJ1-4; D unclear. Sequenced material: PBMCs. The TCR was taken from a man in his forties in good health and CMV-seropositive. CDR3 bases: TGTGCCAGCAGTGTGACTAGGAGTGATGAAAAACTGTTTTTT. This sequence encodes CASSVTRSDEKLFF.